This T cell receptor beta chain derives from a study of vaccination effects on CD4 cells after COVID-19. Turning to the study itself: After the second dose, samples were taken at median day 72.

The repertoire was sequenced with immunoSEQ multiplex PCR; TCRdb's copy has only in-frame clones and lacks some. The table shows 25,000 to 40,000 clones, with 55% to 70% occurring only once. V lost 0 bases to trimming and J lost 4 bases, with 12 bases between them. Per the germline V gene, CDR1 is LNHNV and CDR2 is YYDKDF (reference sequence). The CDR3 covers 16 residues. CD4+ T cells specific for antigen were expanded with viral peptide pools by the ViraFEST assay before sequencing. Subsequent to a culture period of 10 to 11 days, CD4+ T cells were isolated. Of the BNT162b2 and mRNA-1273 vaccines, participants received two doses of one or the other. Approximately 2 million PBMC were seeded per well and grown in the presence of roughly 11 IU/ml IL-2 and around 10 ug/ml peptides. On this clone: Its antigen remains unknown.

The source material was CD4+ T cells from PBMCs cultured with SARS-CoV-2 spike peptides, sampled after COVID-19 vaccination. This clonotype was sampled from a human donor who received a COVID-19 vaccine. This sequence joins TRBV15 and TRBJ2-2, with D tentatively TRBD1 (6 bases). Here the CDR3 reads CATSRDVGARTGELFF. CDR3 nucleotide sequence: TGTGCCACCAGCAGAGATGTGGGGGCGCGCACCGGGGAGCTGTTTTTT. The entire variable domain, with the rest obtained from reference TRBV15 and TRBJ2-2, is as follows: DAMVIQNPRYQVTQFGKPVTLSCSQTLNHNVMYWYQQKSSQAPKLLFHYYDKDFNNEADTPDNFQSRRPNTSFCFLDIRSPGLGDTAMYLCATSRDVGARTGELFFGEGSRLTVL.